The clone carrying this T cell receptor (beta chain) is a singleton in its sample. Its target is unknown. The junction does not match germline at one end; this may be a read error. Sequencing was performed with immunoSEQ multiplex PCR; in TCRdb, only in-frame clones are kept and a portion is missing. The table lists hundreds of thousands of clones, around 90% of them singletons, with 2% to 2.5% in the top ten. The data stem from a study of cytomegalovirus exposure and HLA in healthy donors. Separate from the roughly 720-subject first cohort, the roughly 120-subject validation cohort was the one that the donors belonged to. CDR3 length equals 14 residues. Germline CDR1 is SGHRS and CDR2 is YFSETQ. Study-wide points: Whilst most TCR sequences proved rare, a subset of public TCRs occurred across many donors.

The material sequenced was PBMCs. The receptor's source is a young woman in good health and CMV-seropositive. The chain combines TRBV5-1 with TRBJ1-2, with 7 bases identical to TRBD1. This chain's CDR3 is CASSKNSGTEPGGF. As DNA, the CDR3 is TGCGCCAGCAGCAAGAATTCCGGGACAGAGCCGGGTGGCTTC.